This T cell receptor (beta chain) derives from a study of T cells after yellow fever vaccination. Findings and limits, study-wide: Contamination by abundant bulk-population clonotypes could be present in FACS-sorted repertoires. Researchers noted that a small share of clonotypes showed up in both CD4 and CD8 compartments.

The CDR3 totals 13 residues. The V end was cut by 1 base, the J end by 5 bases, with 8 bases between. Germline CDR1 reads SGHAT; CDR2 reads FQDESV (reference sequence). A 5'RACE template-switching step, the method used to make TCR cDNA, added a universal primer site and UMIs. TCRdb re-derived calls from the 5' RACE reads in MiXCR, one entry per CDR3 protein. The sample shows a few hundred thousand distinct CDR3 sequences, roughly 7.5% of them seen only once. In regard to this clonotype: Its antigen remains unknown.

The receptor was derived from a man aged 18 to 29 who received the YFV17D yellow fever vaccine. Sequencing was performed on PBMCs, taken around 45 days after the first yellow fever vaccination. The chain uses TRBV11-1 and TRBJ2-5; D uncertain. The CDR3 loop reads CASSLDRWETQYF. CDR3 nucleotide sequence: TGTGCCAGCAGCTTAGACAGATGGGAGACCCAGTACTTC.